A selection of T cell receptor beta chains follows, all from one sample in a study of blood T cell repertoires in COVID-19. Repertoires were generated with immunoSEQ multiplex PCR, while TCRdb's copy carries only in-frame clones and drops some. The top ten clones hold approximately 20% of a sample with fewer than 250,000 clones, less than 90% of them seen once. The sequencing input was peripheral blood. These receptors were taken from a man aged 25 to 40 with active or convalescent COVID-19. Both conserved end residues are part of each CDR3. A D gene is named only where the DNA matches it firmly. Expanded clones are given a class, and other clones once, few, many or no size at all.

TGTGCCAGTAGCCTCTCTACAGGGTTGGGGAAGACCCAGTACTTC CASSLSTGLGKTQYF TRBJ2-5 - TRBV19 once
TGTGCCAGCAGCTTATGGCCCAACACTGAAGCTTTCTTT CASSLWPNTEAFF TRBJ1-1 - TRBV7-8 -
TGCGCCAGCAGCCAAGTCCTAGCGGGGTCGAGCTCCTACAATGAGCAGTTCTTC CASSQVLAGSSSYNEQFF TRBJ2-1 TRBD2 TRBV4-1 -
TGTGCCAGCGAGGGCAATGGGAACACTGAAGCTTTCTTT CASEGNGNTEAFF TRBJ1-1 - TRBV6-6 few
TGTGCCAGCAGCCGTCCGAACACTGAAGCTTTCTTT CASSRPNTEAFF TRBJ1-1 - TRBV12-3/TRBV12-4 few
TGTGCCAGCTCACCGGGACAGAGGAACGAGCAGTACTTC CASSPGQRNEQYF TRBJ2-7 TRBD1 TRBV18 -
TGTGCCAGCAGTCAGGGAGGGGGCACAGATACGCAGTATTTT CASSQGGGTDTQYF TRBJ2-3 TRBD2 TRBV4-2 once
TGCGCCAGCAGCCTGATTACTAGCGGGAGTCGGAATGAGCAGTTCTTC CASSLITSGSRNEQFF TRBJ2-1 TRBD2 TRBV5-1 -
TGTGCCAGCAGCCCCTCCCGGGACAGGGCGGGGAATGAGCAGTTCTTC CASSPSRDRAGNEQFF TRBJ2-1 TRBD1 TRBV11-1 -
TGTGCCAGTAGAGCGGGGGCGCAAACCGGGGAGCTGTTTTTT CASRAGAQTGELFF TRBJ2-2 TRBD2 TRBV19 -
TGTGCCTGGAGTGTAAGACAGGCTAGGGGCTACACCTTC CAWSVRQARGYTF TRBJ1-2 - TRBV30 -
TGTGCCAGTAGTGGGGATGCAGGGGGCCGATTCGAAAAACTGTTTTTT CASSGDAGGRFEKLFF TRBJ1-4 TRBD1 TRBV19 -
TGTGCCAGTAGTATCTCTCAGGGGACGTCCGGGACCCTGACCTACAATGAGCAGTTCTTC CASSISQGTSGTLTYNEQFF TRBJ2-1 - TRBV19 -
TGCGCCAGCAGCTCTAGCACAGATACGCAGTATTTT CASSSSTDTQYF TRBJ2-3 - TRBV5-1 -
TGCGCCAGCAGTCGGGGCGGGGCAACAGATACGCAGTATTTT CASSRGGATDTQYF TRBJ2-3 - TRBV10-1 -
TGCGCCAGCAGCCGAGGTCCGGGACAGGGTTTCGAGCAGTACTTC CASSRGPGQGFEQYF TRBJ2-7 TRBD1 TRBV4-3 few